A selection of T cell receptor beta chains follows, all from one sample in a study of blood T cell repertoires in COVID-19. Method: immunoSEQ multiplex PCR; TCRdb's copy keeps in-frame clones and lacks some. The table records hundreds of thousands of clones, more than 90% of them present only once. The sequencing sample was made of PBMCs or T cells enriched from blood (not recorded which). The receptor set was obtained from a man aged 55 to 70 who had recovered from COVID-19. Both conserved end residues are trimmed from each CDR3. The D gene is left open where the match is weak. Expanded clones are given a class, and other clones once, few, many or no size at all.

TRBV11-2	TRBJ2-7	.	.	ASSLGLHSFYEQY
TRBV5-1	TRBJ2-7	.	TRBD2	ASSPIHGEGLPYEQY
TRBV19	TRBJ2-1	.	TRBD2	ASSLLTSPESEQF
TRBV11-2	TRBJ1-2	.	TRBD1	ASSLGQGVYGYT
TRBV9	TRBJ2-5	few	.	ASSVGGGLETQY
TRBV15	TRBJ1-3	.	TRBD1	ATSLGVPETGDPGNTIY
TRBV10-2	TRBJ2-1	.	TRBD2	ASRERGTYNEQF
TRBV19	TRBJ1-5	.	TRBD1	ASRTGTASNQPQH
TRBV30	TRBJ1-6	.	.	AWKAGGSTPLH
TRBV12-3/TRBV12-4	TRBJ1-1	.	.	ASSRLENTEAF
TRBV7-3	TRBJ2-1	.	.	ASSLTFSAKGDEQF
TRBV4-2	TRBJ1-2	.	.	ASSQSDIILNYGYT
TRBV14	TRBJ2-5	.	.	ASSFLQETQY
TRBV5-6	TRBJ1-1	.	.	ASSFWATTEAF
TRBV5-6	TRBJ1-2	.	.	ASSLIGRARHGYT
TRBV19	TRBJ1-2	many	TRBD1	ASSIPSQGAYGYT
TRBV19	TRBJ1-3	.	.	ASTSGGLSGNTIY
TRBV7-8	TRBJ1-5	.	.	ASSLGAQGSEPQH
TRBV6-4	TRBJ2-5	.	TRBD2	ASSDSIKLAVQETQY
TRBV10-3	TRBJ2-1	.	TRBD2	AISESSGGPYNEQF
TRBV2	TRBJ2-7	.	TRBD1	ASSPGQGAYEQY
TRBV21-1	TRBJ1-5	once	.	ASSNMRIGDNQPQH
TRBV7-6	TRBJ1-1	.	.	ASSPVARGGYTEAF
TRBV7-2	TRBJ2-5	.	TRBD2	ASSLGASGGPQETQY
TRBV6-1	TRBJ2-5	.	TRBD1	ASSEYRGQETQY
TRBV19	TRBJ1-5	.	.	ASSTAGGPQPQH
TRBV5-1	TRBJ2-1	.	TRBD1	ASSGGQYNEQF